This T cell receptor beta chain stems from a study of blood T cell repertoires in COVID-19. Overall study: Material from acute and convalescent COVID-19 was sourced from the United States, Italy and Spain. The cDNA or gDNA used as material had been derived from T cells, B-cell-depleted T cells, or PBMCs.

The repertoire was sequenced with immunoSEQ multiplex PCR; TCRdb's copy has only in-frame clones and lacks some. The repertoire holds 200,000 to 250,000 clones, with 65% to 85% as singletons. This CDR3 is built from 14 residues. Deletions cut 3 bases from V and 3 bases from J, with 11 bases between. Per germline, CDR1 SNHLY and CDR2 FYNNEI. Source material: peripheral blood. The sequence derives from a human donor in a cohort sampled during active COVID-19. V gene TRBV2 combines with J gene TRBJ1-1; D perhaps matches TRBD1 (5 bases). The DNA for the CDR3 is TGTGCCAGCAGTGATGGGGGGGTATACACTGAAGCTTTCTTT. This translates into CASSDGGVYTEAFF.